The 10 T cell receptor beta chains presented below share a single source sample, sequenced in a study of shared clonotypes between healthy human individuals. The data were produced by immunoSEQ multiplex PCR, yet TCRdb's version contains in-frame clones alone and is incomplete. This repertoire shows around 2.1 million clones, roughly 91% found once; its top ten account for 1.5% to 2%. In the naive CD8 group, cells lacked CD45RO and were positively selected for CCR7, so terminally differentiated effector memory CD45RA+ cells were left out. The specimen sequenced was naive CD8+ T cells from PBMCs. These receptors all stem from a man aged 18-30 years in good health. Some clones in this sample may be carry-over from other donors' samples.

This clone has just one count. The J gene is TRBJ2-7, the V gene TRBV7-8; 9 bases align to TRBD1. Germline V gene lookup returns CDR1 SGHVS and CDR2 FQNEAQ. The CDR3 length is 15 residues. V trimming: 1 base; J trimming: 3 bases; junction bases outside the gene matches: 4. The CDR3: CASSLDRGRFYEQYF. The CDR3 bases are TGTGCCAGCAGCTTAGACAGGGGGCGTTTCTACGAGCAGTACTTC.

The chain combines TRBV27 with TRBJ2-7, with a weak D call TRBD2 (5 bases). Germline V lookup: CDR1 MNHEY, CDR2 SMNVEV (reference sequence). Trimming left V 6 bases short and J 6 bases short, with 18 bases between. The CDR3 runs to 14 residues. CDR3 sequence: CASSSRAAAVEQYF. As DNA, the CDR3 is TGTGCCAGCAGCTCTCGCGCAGCGGCCGTCGAGCAGTACTTC.

This chain uses TRBV4-3 with TRBJ2-6, with a tentative D call TRBD1 (6 bases). V was shortened by 2 bases and J by 0 bases, with 14 bases between the two germline ends. In germline, CDR1 is LGHNA, CDR2 YSLEER. The CDR3 loop spans 18 amino acids. CDR3 coding DNA: TGCGCCAGCAGCCAACACAGGGCTTCCCCCTCTGGGGCCAACGTCCTGACTTTC. This translates into CASSQHRASPSGANVLTF.

The CDR3 DNA is TGTGCCAGCAGCTTGAACACAGAGGGGTGGGGGACAGATACGCAGTATTTT. This sequence encodes CASSLNTEGWGTDTQYF. The chain combines TRBV7-2 with TRBJ2-3; D might be TRBD1 or TRBD2, each matching 5 bases. The CDR3 extends over 17 amino acids. Germline CDR1 and CDR2: SGHTA and FQGNSA. V was clipped by 3 bases and J by 3 bases, with 19 bases between them. Full variable domain (outside the CDR3, taken from reference TRBV7-2 and TRBJ2-3): GAGVSQSPSNKVTEKGKDVELRCDPISGHTALYWYRQSLGQGLEFLIYFQGNSAPDKSGLPSDRFSAERTGGSVSTLTIQRTQQEDSAVYLCASSLNTEGWGTDTQYFGPGTRLTVL.

The rearrangement uses TRBV2 and TRBJ2-2; 9 bases fit TRBD2. The CDR3 has 16 residues. CDR1 SNHLY and CDR2 FYNNEI come from the germline V gene. V lost 6 bases, J lost 4 bases, and 9 bases stayed unmatched. CDR3 residues: CASSHIAGELTGELFF. CDR3 in DNA: TGTGCCAGCAGCCACATAGCGGGAGAGCTCACCGGGGAGCTGTTTTTT.

This chain connects TRBV30 to TRBJ1-4; the D is unclear. This CDR3 has 12 residues. Trimming left V 2 bases short and J 7 bases short, with 8 bases between. CDR1 and CDR2 from the germline V gene are GTSNPN and SVGIG (reference sequence). In DNA, the CDR3 is TGTGCCTGGAGTCGGATCGGTGAAAAACTGTTTTTT. Protein sequence: CAWSRIGEKLFF.

CDR3 residues: CASSLSRRLGNEKLFF. In DNA form, the CDR3 reads TGTGCCAGCAGCTTAAGCCGCAGGCTGGGGAATGAAAAACTGTTTTTT. The gene calls are TRBV13 and TRBJ1-4; D is unclear. V was shortened by 2 bases and J by 5 bases, with 15 bases between the two germline ends. The CDR3 is 16 amino acids. Germline CDR1 reads PRHDT; CDR2 reads FYEKMQ (reference sequence).

V gene TRBV27 combines with J gene TRBJ1-1; D is unresolved. This CDR3 comprises 14 residues. V shed 7 bases and J shed 1 base, with 13 bases lying between them. Germline lookup yields CDR1 MNHEY and CDR2 SMNVEV (reference sequence). CDR3 in amino acids: CASTSMRRNTEAFF. CDR3 nucleotide sequence: TGTGCCAGCACCAGTATGAGGCGGAACACTGAAGCTTTCTTT.

The chain is built from TRBV28 and TRBJ2-5; D unclear. This CDR3 spans 17 amino acids. CDR1 and CDR2 (germline): MDHEN, SYDVKM. With 3 bases removed from V and 3 bases from J, the gap between germline ends came to 20 bases. The CDR3 region is CASSFLRSRVIEETQYF. In nucleotides, the CDR3 is TGTGCCAGCAGTTTCTTACGGTCCCGGGTGATAGAAGAGACCCAGTACTTC.

The genes are TRBV9 and TRBJ2-5; D is tentatively TRBD1 or TRBD2 (5 bases each). The length of the CDR3 is 14 residues. The ends were cut back, 4 bases at V and 2 bases at J, with 12 bases in the middle. In germline, CDR1 is SGDLS, CDR2 YYNGEE. The CDR3 bases are TGTGCCAGCAGCCCAGGGAGAGGGCAAGAGACCCAGTACTTC. Its protein product is CASSPGRGQETQYF.